This TCR beta chain was sequenced during a study of T cells after yellow fever vaccination. Study-level points and caveats: Among all clonotypes, a small share was observed in both CD4 and CD8 compartments.

Template switching with 5'RACE generated the TCR cDNA and added a universal primer site and UMIs. Via MiXCR, TCRdb re-called the 5' RACE reads, giving one row per CDR3 protein. The table includes some 320,000 distinct CDR3 sequences, 4.1% detected once. This clonotype was counted a few times. The antigen is undetermined. The CDR3 is 17 amino acids. With 3 bases clipped from V and 4 bases from J, the junction kept 10 bases outside the gene matches. The germline gives CDR1 KGHDR, CDR2 SFDVKD. This receptor was identified in a man between 18 and 29 years old who received the YFV17D yellow fever vaccine. This material consisted of PBMCs, taken 5 days after the yellow fever booster vaccination. The chain is built from TRBV24-1 and TRBJ2-3, with 9 bases fitting TRBD1. The CDR3 sequence is CATSDPLTGGVADTQYF. The CDR3 coding sequence is TGTGCCACCAGTGATCCGTTGACAGGGGGGGTTGCAGATACGCAGTATTTT.